This T cell receptor beta chain was identified in a study of T cell changes during pregnancy in multiple sclerosis. V lost 6 bases to trimming and J lost 3 bases; unmatched junction nucleotides: 10. The CDR3 loop spans 16 amino acids. Germline V gives CDR1 MNHEY, CDR2 SMNVEV (reference sequence). Some clones are missing from TCRdb's copy, which holds only in-frame ones; the method was immunoSEQ multiplex PCR. The profile shows about 87,000 clones, about 94% of them singletons. V usage is TRBV27 and J usage is TRBJ2-7; TRBD2 matches at 11 bases. The sequences come from peripheral blood, collected in the third trimester of pregnancy. The origin of this receptor is a female donor in good health, enrolled as a control in a pregnancy study. The CDR3 region is CASSYTGTSGFYEQYF. The CDR3, as DNA: TGTGCCAGCAGCTACACCGGGACTAGCGGATTCTACGAGCAGTACTTC.